A selection of T cell receptor beta chains follows, all from one sample in a study of beta chain features in type 1 diabetes. Method: immunoSEQ multiplex PCR; TCRdb's copy keeps in-frame clones and lacks some. The data show about 250,000 clones, 13% to 15% seen once. Material: naive CD4+ T cells from blood. Source of these receptors: a woman in her forties in good health. Each CDR3 is given with its conserved first and last residue. D genes are given only for firm matches. Only part of the rows carry a size: once, few, many, or a class if the clone is expanded.

CDR3aa	CDR3nt	v_gene	abundance	j_gene	d_gene
CASSLTGGSQYF	TGTGCCAGCAGCCTTACTGGAGGTTCGCAGTATTTT	TRBV7-9	NA	TRBJ2-3	NA
CASHWSNTGELFF	TGTGCCAGCCACTGGTCGAACACCGGGGAGCTGTTTTTT	TRBV2	NA	TRBJ2-2	NA
CASSSYLNTDTQYF	TGTGCCAGCAGCTCCTATCTAAACACAGATACGCAGTATTTT	TRBV7-2	few	TRBJ2-3	NA
CASSQEAARGILTSEQFF	TGCGCCAGCAGCCAAGAAGCCGCCCGAGGGATACTAACAAGTGAGCAGTTCTTC	TRBV4-1	NA	TRBJ2-1	NA
CASQDSSYEQYF	TGTGCCAGTCAGGATAGCTCCTACGAGCAGTACTTC	TRBV19	few	TRBJ2-7	NA
CASMGEALTDTQYF	TGTGCCAGCATGGGGGAGGCCCTCACAGATACGCAGTATTTT	TRBV6-5	NA	TRBJ2-3	NA
CASSYSTGAYNSPLHF	TGTGCCAGCAGTTACTCGACAGGGGCCTATAATTCACCCCTCCACTTT	TRBV6-6	few	TRBJ1-6	TRBD1
CASRLTRVDYGYTF	TGTGCCAGTAGACTTACCAGGGTTGACTATGGCTACACCTTC	TRBV19	few	TRBJ1-2	NA
CASSLAGGDRNEQFF	TGCGCCAGCAGCTTGGCGGGGGGCGATCGGAATGAGCAGTTCTTC	TRBV5-1	few	TRBJ2-1	NA
CASSYSNRFQDEQYF	TGTGCCAGCAGTTACTCGAATAGATTTCAGGACGAGCAGTACTTC	TRBV6-5	NA	TRBJ2-7	NA
CASSQERENYGYTF	TGTGCCAGCAGCCAAGAAAGGGAGAACTATGGCTACACCTTC	TRBV14	NA	TRBJ1-2	NA
CASSLVGQGIETQYF	TGCGCCAGCAGCTTGGTTGGGCAGGGGATAGAGACCCAGTACTTC	TRBV5-1	NA	TRBJ2-5	NA
CASSTLGGRIFAEQYF	TGTGCCAGCAGCACCCTCGGGGGACGTATCTTCGCGGAGCAGTACTTC	TRBV5-6	NA	TRBJ2-7	NA
CASSYSALIAKNIQYF	TGTGCCAGCAGTTACTCAGCGTTGATAGCCAAAAACATTCAGTACTTC	TRBV6-5	few	TRBJ2-4	NA
CASQLGRQSNQPQHF	TGTGCCAGTCAACTAGGCCGGCAGAGCAATCAGCCCCAGCATTTT	TRBV19	NA	TRBJ1-5	NA
CASSLIQLAGTDTQYF	TGTGCCAGCAGTTTAATCCAACTAGCGGGCACAGATACGCAGTATTTT	TRBV28	few	TRBJ2-3	TRBD2
CASSLRFSYNEQFF	TGTGCCAGTAGTCTGAGGTTTAGCTACAATGAGCAGTTCTTC	TRBV19	few	TRBJ2-1	NA
CASSLNRGFAYEQYF	TGTGCCAGCAGCTTAAACAGGGGATTCGCCTACGAGCAGTACTTC	TRBV7-9	few	TRBJ2-7	TRBD1
CASSQSVGRVTWGYTF	TGCGCCAGCAGTCAATCGGTAGGGAGGGTAACGTGGGGCTACACCTTC	TRBV23-1	NA	TRBJ1-2	NA
CASRLGQGANQPQHF	TGTGCCAGCAGACTAGGACAGGGGGCAAATCAGCCCCAGCATTTT	TRBV6-6	NA	TRBJ1-5	TRBD1
CASGLADEQETQYF	TGTGCTAGTGGCTTAGCGGACGAACAAGAGACCCAGTACTTC	TRBV12-5	few	TRBJ2-5	NA
CASSVDGAGGLQETQYF	TGTGCCAGCAGCGTAGACGGGGCGGGGGGCCTCCAAGAGACCCAGTACTTC	TRBV9	NA	TRBJ2-5	TRBD2
CASANRTSRQGRYGRTDTQYF	TGTGCCAGCGCCAACCGGACCTCCAGACAGGGGCGATACGGACGAACAGATACGCAGTATTTT	TRBV27	once	TRBJ2-3	TRBD1
CASSQDAGANYGYTF	TGCGCCAGCAGCCAGGATGCCGGGGCTAACTATGGCTACACCTTC	TRBV4-3	few	TRBJ1-2	NA
CASSPAMDRDSEAFF	TGTGCCAGCTCACCGGCGATGGACAGGGACAGTGAAGCTTTCTTT	TRBV18	few	TRBJ1-1	TRBD1
CASSLLVTGDQGYTF	TGCGCCAGCAGCTTGTTGGTGACAGGGGATCAAGGCTACACCTTC	TRBV5-1	few	TRBJ1-2	TRBD1
CASSFMERETQYF	TGTGCCAGCAGCTTTATGGAGCGCGAGACCCAGTACTTC	TRBV7-2	few	TRBJ2-5	NA
CAISDGWSNQPQHF	TGTGCCATCAGTGACGGTTGGAGCAATCAGCCCCAGCATTTT	TRBV10-3	few	TRBJ1-5	NA
CASSRGEQYF	TGTGCCAGCAGTAGGGGCGAGCAGTACTTC	TRBV28	few	TRBJ2-7	NA
CASSYDRGHLQETQYF	TGTGCCAGCAGTTACGACAGGGGGCACTTACAAGAGACCCAGTACTTC	TRBV6-5	once	TRBJ2-5	TRBD1
CASSLAPSRLGETQYF	TGTGCCAGCAGCTTAGCCCCTAGTCGGCTTGGAGAGACCCAGTACTTC	TRBV7-2	few	TRBJ2-5	NA
CASSLALPGQPQPQHF	TGTGCCAGCAGCTTAGCGCTTCCAGGGCAGCCACAGCCCCAGCATTTT	TRBV7-9	few	TRBJ1-5	NA
CASSPLAGARKTQYF	TGTGCCAGCAGCCCACTCGCGGGGGCGAGGAAGACCCAGTACTTC	TRBV6-5	few	TRBJ2-5	NA
CASSQLAKNIQYF	TGTGCCAGCAGCCAACTAGCCAAAAACATTCAGTACTTC	TRBV6-5	NA	TRBJ2-4	NA
CASSSRGQGGRTEAFF	TGTGCCAGCAGCTCACGCGGACAGGGGGGTCGCACTGAAGCTTTCTTT	TRBV7-8	NA	TRBJ1-1	TRBD1
CAISETGRPPWVGEGEQYF	TGTGCCATCAGCGAAACAGGACGACCACCGTGGGTTGGGGAGGGCGAGCAGTACTTC	TRBV10-3	NA	TRBJ2-7	TRBD2
CASSSHGVSYEQYF	TGTGCCAGTAGTTCTCACGGGGTTTCCTACGAGCAGTACTTC	TRBV19	few	TRBJ2-7	NA
CASISAGGRKETQYF	TGTGCCAGCATATCAGCGGGGGGGAGGAAAGAGACCCAGTACTTC	TRBV6-6	NA	TRBJ2-5	TRBD2
CASRAFRDRVTDTQYF	TGTGCCAGCAGAGCGTTCCGGGACAGAGTCACAGATACGCAGTATTTT	TRBV2	NA	TRBJ2-3	TRBD1
CATSRPNWDRDAEQYF	TGTGCCACCAGCAGACCTAACTGGGACAGGGATGCCGAGCAGTACTTC	TRBV15	NA	TRBJ2-7	TRBD1
CASSSGQGGETQYF	TGCGCCAGCAGCTCCGGACAGGGGGGAGAGACCCAGTACTTC	TRBV5-1	NA	TRBJ2-5	TRBD1
CASSRGTVSYEQYF	TGTGCCAGCAGCCGCGGGACAGTATCCTACGAGCAGTACTTC	TRBV11-2	NA	TRBJ2-7	NA
CASSKSRGEWDNQPQHF	TGTGCCAGCAGCAAAAGTCGGGGGGAGTGGGACAATCAGCCCCAGCATTTT	TRBV21-1	NA	TRBJ1-5	NA
CASSEIQGLGYNEQFF	TGTGCCAGCAGTGAAATACAGGGGCTAGGATACAATGAGCAGTTCTTC	TRBV25-1	NA	TRBJ2-1	TRBD1